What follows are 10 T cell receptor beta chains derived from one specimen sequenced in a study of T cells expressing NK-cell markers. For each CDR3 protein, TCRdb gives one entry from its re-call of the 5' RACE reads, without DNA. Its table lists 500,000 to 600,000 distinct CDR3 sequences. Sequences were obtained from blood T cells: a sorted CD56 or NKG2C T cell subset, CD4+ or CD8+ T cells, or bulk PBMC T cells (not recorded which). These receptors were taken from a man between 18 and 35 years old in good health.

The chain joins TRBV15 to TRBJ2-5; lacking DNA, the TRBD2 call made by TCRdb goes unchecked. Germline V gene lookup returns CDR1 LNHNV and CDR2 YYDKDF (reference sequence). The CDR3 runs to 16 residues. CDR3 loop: CATSNPGGNLGETQYF.

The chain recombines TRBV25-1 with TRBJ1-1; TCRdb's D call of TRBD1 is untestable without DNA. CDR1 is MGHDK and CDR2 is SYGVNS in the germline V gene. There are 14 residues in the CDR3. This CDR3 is CASSAPGSLSEAFF.

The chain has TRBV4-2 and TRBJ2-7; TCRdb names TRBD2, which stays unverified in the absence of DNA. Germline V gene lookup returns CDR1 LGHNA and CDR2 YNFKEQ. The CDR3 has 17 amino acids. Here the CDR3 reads CASSQDLGAGASYEQYF.

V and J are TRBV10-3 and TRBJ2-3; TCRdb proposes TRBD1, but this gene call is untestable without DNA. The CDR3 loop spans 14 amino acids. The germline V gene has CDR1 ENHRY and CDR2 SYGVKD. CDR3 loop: CAIRGGGAADTQYF.

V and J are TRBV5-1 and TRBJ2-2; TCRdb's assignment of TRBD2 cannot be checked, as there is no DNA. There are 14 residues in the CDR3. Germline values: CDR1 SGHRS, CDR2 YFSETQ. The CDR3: CASKSSSNTGELFF.

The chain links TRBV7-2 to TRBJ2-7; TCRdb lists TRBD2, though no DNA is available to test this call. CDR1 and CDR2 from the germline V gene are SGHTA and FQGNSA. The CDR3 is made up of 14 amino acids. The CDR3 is CASSPDLASYEQYF.

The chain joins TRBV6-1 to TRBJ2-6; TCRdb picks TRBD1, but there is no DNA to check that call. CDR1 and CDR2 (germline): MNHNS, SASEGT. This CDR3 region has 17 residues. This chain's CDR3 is CASSDPTGFSGANVLTF.

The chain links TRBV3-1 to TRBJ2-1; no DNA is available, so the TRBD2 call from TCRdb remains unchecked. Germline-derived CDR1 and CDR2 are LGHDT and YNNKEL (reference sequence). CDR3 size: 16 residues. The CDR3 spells CASSPRTSGRSNEQFF.

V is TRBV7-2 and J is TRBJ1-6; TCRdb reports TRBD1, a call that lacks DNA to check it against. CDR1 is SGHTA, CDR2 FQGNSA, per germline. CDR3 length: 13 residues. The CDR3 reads CASNRQGESPLHF.

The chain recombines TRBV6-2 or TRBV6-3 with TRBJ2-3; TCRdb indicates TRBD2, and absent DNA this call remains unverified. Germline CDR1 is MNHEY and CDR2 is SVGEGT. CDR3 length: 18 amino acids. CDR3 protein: CASSSGAKTSVGTDTQYF.